This record covers a single T cell receptor (beta chain). The entry originates in a study of blood T cell repertoires in COVID-19. Study-level background: Acute-phase and convalescent COVID-19 samples originated in the United States, Italy and Spain. From T cells, B-cell-depleted T cells, or PBMCs came the material, which was cDNA or gDNA.

Authors' methods: Amplification of reference gene primers provided the estimated nucleated cell counts. TCRdb's copy holds only in-frame clones and misses some; the assay was immunoSEQ multiplex PCR. V and J calls and clone size follow that table, whereas D and trimming were derived from the DNA. The sample yields approximately 140,000 clones, roughly 82% seen once. Germline loops: CDR1 SQVTM, CDR2 ANQGSEA. The CDR3 length is 13 residues. V shed 4 bases and J 4 bases; nucleotides not matched to a gene: 4. V and J are TRBV29-1 and TRBJ2-3; 8 bases line up with TRBD2. Sample: peripheral blood. This receptor was taken from a man between 65 and 85 years old with acute or convalescent COVID-19. CDR3 bases: TGCAGCGTTGCGACGGGAGGGGCAGATACGCAGTATTTT. Translating it yields CSVATGGADTQYF.